One sample yielded the 7 T cell receptor beta chains listed below, sequenced in a study of cytomegalovirus exposure and HLA in healthy donors. The study ran its PCR with 60 Vbeta and 13 Jbeta primers. Clones were read by immunoSEQ multiplex PCR, and TCRdb kept only the in-frame ones, dropping some. In the table there are about 120,000 clones, around 81% of which are singletons. The sample taken for sequencing was PBMCs. These receptors were obtained from a female donor in good health and CMV-seronegative.

The rearrangement links TRBV5-4 to TRBJ2-2; possibly TRBD1 for D (5 bases). CDR3 length: 14 amino acids. The germline CDR1 and CDR2 sequences are SGHNT and YYREEE (reference sequence). V was pared by 5 bases and J by 3 bases, with 11 bases between. In DNA, the CDR3 is TGTGCCAGCAGGGGGCGCTTGGACACCGGGGAGCTGTTTTTT. The encoded protein is CASRGRLDTGELFF.

The chain employs TRBV9 and TRBJ2-3, with D possibly matching TRBD1 (6 bases). Germline CDR1 is SGDLS and CDR2 is YYNGEE. V dropped 3 bases and J dropped 1 base, with 24 bases sitting between them. This CDR3 has 19 residues. The CDR3 sequence is CASSGSGVPKPLGTDTQYF. The DNA for the CDR3 is TGTGCCAGCAGCGGATCAGGGGTACCGAAACCTTTGGGCACAGATACGCAGTATTTT.

The rearrangement uses TRBV5-8 and TRBJ1-3, with D perhaps TRBD1 (5 bases). This CDR3 comprises 13 residues. The germline gives CDR1 SGHTS, CDR2 YDEGEE. With 4 bases removed from V and 5 bases from J, the gap between germline ends came to 10 bases. The chain's CDR3 is CASSVGPRNTIYF. For the CDR3, the DNA is TGTGCCAGCAGCGTGGGGCCCCGAAACACCATATATTTT.

The chain combines TRBV7-6 with TRBJ2-1; D perhaps matches TRBD2 (5 bases). Per the germline V gene, CDR1 is SGHVS and CDR2 is FNYEAQ. The CDR3 is made up of 15 amino acids. V was trimmed by 2 bases and J by 8 bases, leaving 16 bases between them. CDR3 DNA: TGTGCCAGCAGCTTAACCACTAGGTCGAGCGATGAGCAGTTCTTC. This sequence encodes CASSLTTRSSDEQFF.

The rearrangement links TRBV10-2 to TRBJ2-5; tentative D call: TRBD1 (6 bases). The CDR3 length is 13 residues. Germline V gene data show CDR1 as WSHSY and CDR2 as SAAADI. The V end was cut by 11 bases, the J end by 7 bases, with 20 bases between. The CDR3 is CAHRATDSGTQYF. CDR3 nucleotide sequence: TGCGCCCACAGGGCGACAGACAGTGGGACCCAGTACTTC.

The rearrangement links TRBV18 to TRBJ2-5; D ambiguous. The DNA end is a closer match to TRBJ2-7, so the J assignment may be wrong. The germline CDR1 and CDR2 sequences are KGHSH and LQKENI. The CDR3 is made up of 14 amino acids. This CDR3 reads CASSQERSSYEQYF. CDR3 nucleotide sequence: TGTGCCAGCTCACAGGAAAGGAGCTCCTACGAGCAGTACTTC.

The CDR3 DNA follows: TGTGCCAGAAGCTTCCGGGGGGTCCCCCCACACAATGAGCAGTTCTTC. Its protein is CARSFRGVPPHNEQFF. V and J are TRBV7-5 and TRBJ2-1; the table names TRBD2, a call not compared with the DNA. TRBV7-5 counts as a pseudogene. The CDR3 is 16 amino acids.